The sequence of this TCR beta chain was determined in a study of vaccination effects on CD4 cells after COVID-19. Across the study: The culture medium for approximately 1.9 million PBMC per well included 8.5 to 10 IU/ml IL-2 and roughly 10 ug/ml peptides.

Germline V gene lookup returns CDR1 ENHRY and CDR2 SYGVKD. This CDR3 has 16 amino acids. The trim removed 11 bases at V and 0 bases at J, leaving 10 bases unmatched. Of note for this clone: Its antigen is as yet unknown.

The protocol was immunoSEQ multiplex PCR, while the TCRdb copy is restricted to in-frame clones and leaves out a portion. The repertoire holds around 66,000 clones, over 70% seen once, with about 2.2% in the top ten. The study, taken as a whole, reports: Healthy vaccinees' vaccine-induced clones included only 1 of 255 cross-reacting with common cold coronaviruses. Substantial clonal contraction characterized both infection- and vaccine-induced clones late after vaccination.

Culture lasted 10 days before CD4+ T cell isolation. Each participant was administered two doses of either the BNT162b2 or the mRNA-1273 vaccine. The specimen was CD4+ T cells from PBMCs cultured without peptide, collected after COVID-19 vaccination. This TCR was recovered from a human donor who received a COVID-19 vaccine. This sequence joins TRBV10-3 and TRBJ2-5, with 12 bases fitting TRBD2. DNA for the CDR3: TGTGCCGTTTCATCCGGGACTAGCGGGTACCAAGAGACCCAGTACTTC. It codes for CAVSSGTSGYQETQYF.